This TCR beta chain was documented in a study of blood T cell repertoires in COVID-19. This clone was recorded a few times. Only in-frame clones appear in the TCRdb table, and some are missing; sequencing was by immunoSEQ multiplex PCR. The table shows a few hundred thousand clones, with roughly 86% occurring only once. CDR3 length: 22 residues. Germline CDR1 reads SGHNT; CDR2 reads YENEEA. The junction had 18 bases not matched to a gene; V was cut back by 0 bases and J by 0 bases. Source material: PBMCs or T cells enriched from blood (not recorded which). The chain carries TRBV11-3 and TRBJ2-1; 9 bases fit TRBD2. This receptor was identified in a man between 35 and 55 years old in a cohort exposed to, infected with or recovered from COVID-19 (not recorded which). CDR3 sequence: CASSLETNYIPGLAISYNEQFF. The CDR3 DNA reads TGTGCCAGCAGCTTAGAAACAAATTACATCCCGGGACTAGCTATCTCCTACAATGAGCAGTTCTTC.